One and the same sample provided the 22 T cell receptor beta chains below, sequenced in a study of prognosis after radiotherapy for stage I lung cancer (dated by TCRdb to the early 2020s). The sample was run on an Illumina HiSeq 3000. Two rounds of multiplex PCR were performed to amplify the TCR beta CDR3 region from genomic DNA. In the first round of PCR, primers specific to each TRBV and TRBJ gene were used, and the primer sequences are filed in Chinese patent CN105087789A. The public reads were quality trimmed at Q25 with fastp and then assembled into clones with MiXCR by TCRdb, keeping productive beta chains. Records with the same CDR3 protein are collapsed into one entry carrying the most frequent genes and DNA. This sample holds 15,000 to 20,000 distinct CDR3 sequences; around 31% were observed only once. Approximately 25% of the sample is held by the ten biggest clonotypes. Sequencing used PBMCs, obtained before or after stereotactic body radiation therapy (not recorded which). Receptors originate from a donor over 45 with non-small cell lung cancer.

For this clonotype: This likely stems from a read error, as it lies one base from a far larger clone. This chain connects TRBV2 to TRBJ2-3, with D uncertain. Germline V gives CDR1 SNHLY, CDR2 FYNNEI. Trimming cost V 6 bases and J 6 bases, with 16 bases left between them. The CDR3 is 14 amino acids. The CDR3 DNA follows: TGTGCCAGCAGCCCCCAGTGGTCGGTCGATACGCAGTATTTT. As protein: CASSPQWSVDTQYF.

This clonotype was counted ten times or more. The rearrangement joins TRBV5-1 to TRBJ2-3; D call uncertain. The CDR3 is made up of 14 amino acids. Germline CDR1 is SGHRS and CDR2 is YFSETQ. V shed 0 bases and J shed 6 bases, with 11 bases lying between them. This CDR3 reads CASSLENVADTQYF. The CDR3 nucleotides are TGCGCCAGCAGCTTGGAAAATGTAGCCGATACGCAGTATTTT.

As concerns this clonotype: A far larger clone lies a single base away; this is likely a read error. The chain couples TRBV7-9 to TRBJ2-2; 14 positions match TRBD2. This CDR3 spans 18 amino acids. Germline CDR1 is SEHNR and CDR2 is FQNEAQ (reference sequence). J gave up 6 bases and V 6 bases, and 12 bases lay outside the gene matches. This CDR3 is CASRPGTSGGKVAGELFF. DNA of the CDR3: TGTGCCAGCAGACCCGGGACTAGCGGGGGAAAGGTAGCCGGGGAGCTGTTTTTT.

There are many counts of this clonotype. This chain links TRBV5-1 with TRBJ2-1, with 9 bases matching TRBD2. The CDR3 covers 15 residues. Losses at the gene ends were 4 bases for V and 9 bases for J; bases not matched to a gene: 11. The germline V gene has CDR1 SGHRS and CDR2 YFSETQ. The CDR3 coding sequence is TGCGCCAGCAGCCCGACTAGCGGAGAGGGGGCTGAGCAGTTCTTC. It yields the protein CASSPTSGEGAEQFF.

This clonotype was picked up one time. Here the CDR3 omits its conserved ending phenylalanine or tryptophan, so a read error is the likely source. J is TRBJ2-5 and V is TRBV7-9; a possible D gene is TRBD2 (6 bases). Germline V gene lookup returns CDR1 SEHNR and CDR2 FQNEAQ (reference sequence). The CDR3 extends over 14 amino acids. V lost 5 bases and J lost 4, with 14 bases in between. The CDR3, as DNA: TGTGCCAGCAGCCTGATAGAGGAGGGAGAGACCCAGTACATC. This encodes CASSLIEEGETQYI.

This clonotype came up many times. J is TRBJ2-2 and V is TRBV19, with 12 bases that match TRBD2. CDR3 size: 15 residues. V shed 8 bases, J shed 8 bases, and the junction held 9 bases outside the gene matches. Germline-derived CDR1 and CDR2 are LNHDA and SQIVND (reference sequence). The CDR3 loop reads CASRVTSGSIGELFF. The CDR3 DNA reads TGTGCCAGTCGGGTGACTAGCGGGAGTATAGGGGAGCTGTTTTTT.

In this sample, this clonotype turned up many times. The rearrangement uses TRBV20-1 and TRBJ1-1; 8 nucleotides match TRBD1. This CDR3 spans 13 amino acids. Per the germline V gene, CDR1 is DFQATT and CDR2 is SNEGSKA (reference sequence). V was clipped by 6 bases and J by 7 bases; unmatched bases: 10. This CDR3 reads CSANRQGISEAFF. In DNA form, the CDR3 reads TGCAGTGCAAACCGACAGGGGATCAGTGAAGCTTTCTTT.

The chain carries TRBV27 and TRBJ2-3; 8 nucleotides match TRBD2. The CDR3 totals 16 residues. Germline V lookup: CDR1 MNHEY, CDR2 SMNVEV (reference sequence). The V segment lost 5 bases and the J segment 2 bases; nucleotides outside the gene matches: 9. CDR3 DNA: TGTGCCAGCAGTCCTCGGACTAGCAGCTACACAGATACGCAGTATTTT. Translated, it gives CASSPRTSSYTDTQYF.

This clonotype qualifies as medium-sized. The chain combines TRBV20-1 with TRBJ2-1; 9 bases are a match to TRBD2. The CDR3 has 14 residues. The V gene's germline CDR1 is DFQATT and CDR2 SNEGSKA (reference sequence). J lost 2 bases, V lost 6 bases, and 5 bases had no gene match. The CDR3 nucleotides are TGCAGTGCAAGCTCTAGCGGGACCTACAATGAGCAGTTCTTC. This encodes CSASSSGTYNEQFF.

Sample share makes this clonotype medium-sized. The chain has TRBV24-1 and TRBJ2-1; TRBD1 or TRBD2 may be the D gene (5 bases each). V was pared by 4 bases and J by 0 bases, with 15 bases between. Germline V gene sequence: CDR1 KGHDR, CDR2 SFDVKD. CDR3 size: 17 residues. CDR3 nucleotides: TGTGCCACCAGTGAGCCGGGACCCAGGAGCTCCTACAATGAGCAGTTCTTC. Translation: CATSEPGPRSSYNEQFF.

This clonotype was counted ten times or more. This rearrangement joins TRBV20-1 to TRBJ2-1, with 14 bases identical to TRBD2. Germline CDR1 DFQATT, CDR2 SNEGSKA (reference sequence). The junction had 7 bases not matched to a gene; V was cut back by 4 bases and J by 5 bases. The CDR3 extends over 16 amino acids. CDR3 DNA sequence: TGCAGTGCTAACTCGGGACTAGCGGGAGCTAACAATGAGCAGTTCTTC. Translated: CSANSGLAGANNEQFF.

By sample share, this clonotype is medium-sized. This chain joins TRBV11-2 and TRBJ2-1; 8 nucleotides align to TRBD2. The V gene end was trimmed by 4 bases and the J gene end by 3 bases; junction bases not matched to a gene: 5. The CDR3 totals 15 residues. Germline CDR1 is SGHAT and CDR2 is FQNNGV. The CDR3 bases are TGTGCCAGCAGCTCCTGGGCGGGGGGCTACAATGAGCAGTTCTTC. Encoded protein: CASSSWAGGYNEQFF.

This clonotype appeared once. Germline is not matched at one junction end, which may reflect a read error. The chain is built from TRBV19 and TRBJ2-4; 7 bases map to TRBD1. The CDR3 loop spans 16 amino acids. Germline CDR1 LNHDA, CDR2 SQIVND (reference sequence). CDR3: CVSTDTGVYSKNIQCF. The CDR3 DNA reads as TGTGTCAGTACCGATACAGGGGTTTATTCCAAAAACATTCAGTGCTTC.

This clonotype was seen many times. The chain has TRBV3-1 and TRBJ1-5; tentative D call: TRBD1 (5 bases). Germline V CDR1 and CDR2: LGHDT, YNNKEL (reference sequence). V was pared by 1 base and J by 5 bases, with 12 bases between. There are 15 residues in the CDR3. The CDR3 DNA follows: TGTGCCAGCAGCCAAGGGACGACGGGGCATCAGCCCCAGCATTTT. Amino acid sequence: CASSQGTTGHQPQHF.

As regards this clonotype: A far larger clone differs by one base, so this is likely a read error. V and J are TRBV6-9 and TRBJ2-5; TRBD2 might be the D (5 bases). CDR1 is MNHGY and CDR2 is SVAAGI in the germline V gene. With 4 bases removed from V and 4 bases from J, the gap between germline ends came to 10 bases. The CDR3 is made up of 13 amino acids. CDR3 in amino acids: CASSCEGLETQYF. CDR3 nucleotides: TGTGCCAGCAGTTGTGAGGGTCTAGAGACCCAGTACTTC.

As to this clonotype: A far larger clone is just one base off, so this is likely a read error. J is TRBJ2-1 and V is TRBV6-2 or TRBV6-3; TRBD2 agrees at 8 bases. The CDR3 runs 16 residues. J lost 3 bases, V lost 5 bases, and 9 bases had no gene match. Looked up from germline, CDR1 is MNHEY and CDR2 is SVGEGT. The CDR3 is CASSRGSGVCYNEQFF. The CDR3 nucleotides are TGTGCCAGCAGTAGGGGTAGCGGGGTTTGCTACAATGAGCAGTTCTTC.

As for this clonotype: A read error is likely here: a far larger clone is one base away. The chain carries TRBV6-9 and TRBJ1-6; weak D call: TRBD1 (5 bases). Germline loops: CDR1 MNHGY, CDR2 SVAAGI. The CDR3 length is 15 residues. Here the CDR3 DNA reads TGTGCCAGCAGTTACGAGGTGGGGCGGAATTCACCCCCCCACTTT. Amino acids: CASSYEVGRNSPPHF.

This clonotype was observed at least ten times. The chain couples TRBV6-5 to TRBJ2-1; 12 bases are a match to TRBD2. With V trimmed by 4 bases and J by 2 bases, 9 bases remained unmatched. This CDR3 contains 18 residues. From germline, CDR1 is MNHEY and CDR2 SVGAGI. CDR3 in DNA: TGTGCCAGCAGTTCCCCGGACCTAGCGGGAGGGCCCTACAATGAGCAGTTCTTC. Protein sequence: CASSSPDLAGGPYNEQFF.

This clonotype has ten or more counts. CDR3: CASRTGSHGYTF. The DNA of the CDR3 is TGTGCCAGCAGAACAGGGAGCCATGGCTACACCTTC. V and J are TRBV6-1 and TRBJ1-2, with D possibly being TRBD1 (6 bases). Trimming stripped 6 bases from V and 6 bases from J, with 11 bases between. This CDR3 spans 12 amino acids. Germline CDR1 MNHNS, CDR2 SASEGT.

A remark on this clonotype: A read error is the likely source, as a far larger clone sits one nucleotide away. The chain has TRBV6-1 and TRBJ1-6; D ambiguous. V lost 5 bases, J lost 8 bases, and 10 bases lay in between. CDR3 length: 13 residues. Germline V lookup: CDR1 MNHNS, CDR2 SASEGT. The CDR3: CASSLYSYSPLHF. The DNA of the CDR3 is TGTGCCAGCAGTTTGTACAGCTATTCACCCCTCCACTTT.

With respect to this clonotype: A far larger clone is just one base off, so this is likely a read error. The V call is TRBV6-2 or TRBV6-3, the J call TRBJ2-2; 13 nucleotides align to TRBD2. The CDR3 covers 15 residues. CDR1 and CDR2 from the germline V gene are MNHEY and SVGEGT. CDR3 sequence (DNA): TGTGCCATCAGTCACGGACTAGCGGGAGCCGGGGAGCTGTTTTTT. Encoded protein: CAISHGLAGAGELFF.

This clonotype was counted many times. This CDR3 reads CASRAGHSYEQYF. In nucleotides, the CDR3 is TGTGCCAGCAGAGCGGGACACTCCTACGAGCAGTACTTC. This rearrangement joins TRBV3-1 to TRBJ2-7, with TRBD2 as a possible D gene (7 bases). Germline values: CDR1 LGHDT, CDR2 YNNKEL (reference sequence). V was trimmed by 6 bases and J by 0 bases, leaving 9 bases between them. The length of the CDR3 is 13 residues.